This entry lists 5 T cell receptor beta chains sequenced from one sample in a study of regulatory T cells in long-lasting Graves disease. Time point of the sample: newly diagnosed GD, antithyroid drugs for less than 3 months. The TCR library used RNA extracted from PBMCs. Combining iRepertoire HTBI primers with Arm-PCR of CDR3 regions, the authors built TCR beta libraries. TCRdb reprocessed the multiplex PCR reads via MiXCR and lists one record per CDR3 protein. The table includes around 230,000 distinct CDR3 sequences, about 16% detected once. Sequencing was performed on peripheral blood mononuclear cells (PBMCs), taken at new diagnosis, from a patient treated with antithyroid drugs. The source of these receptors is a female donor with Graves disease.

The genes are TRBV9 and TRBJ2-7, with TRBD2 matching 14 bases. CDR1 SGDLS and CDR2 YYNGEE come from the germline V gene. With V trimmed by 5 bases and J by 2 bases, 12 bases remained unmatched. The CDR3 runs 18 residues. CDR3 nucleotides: TGTGCCAGCAGTTTGTCAGGACTAGCGGGAGGTAACCCCTACGAGCAGTACTTC. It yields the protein CASSLSGLAGGNPYEQYF.

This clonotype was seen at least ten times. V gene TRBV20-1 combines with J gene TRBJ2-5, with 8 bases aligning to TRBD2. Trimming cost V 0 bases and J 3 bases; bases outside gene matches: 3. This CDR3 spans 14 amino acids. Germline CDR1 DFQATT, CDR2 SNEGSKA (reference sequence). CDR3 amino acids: CSARDPGREETQYF. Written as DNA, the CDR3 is TGCAGTGCTAGAGATCCCGGGAGGGAAGAGACCCAGTACTTC.

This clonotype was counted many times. This CDR3 reads CATSDATASGANVLTF. In nucleotides, the CDR3 is TGTGCCACCAGTGACGCGACGGCCTCTGGGGCCAACGTCCTGACTTTC. V usage is TRBV24-1 and J usage is TRBJ2-6; D not certain. Trimming shortened V by 4 bases and J by 0 bases, and 9 bases separated the two germline ends. This CDR3 has 16 residues. Germline loops: CDR1 KGHDR, CDR2 SFDVKD.

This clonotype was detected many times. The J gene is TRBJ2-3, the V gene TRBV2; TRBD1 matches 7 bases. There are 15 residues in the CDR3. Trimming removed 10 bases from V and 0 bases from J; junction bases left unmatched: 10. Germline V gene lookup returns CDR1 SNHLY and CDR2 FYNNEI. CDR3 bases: TGTGCCACCGAGAGAAGGACAGGTAGCACAGATACGCAGTATTTT. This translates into CATERRTGSTDTQYF. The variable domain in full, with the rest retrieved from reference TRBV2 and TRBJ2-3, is EPEVTQTPSHQVTQMGQEVILRCVPISNHLYFYWYRQILGQKVEFLVSFYNNEISEKSEIFDDQFSVERPDGSNFTLKIRSTKLEDSAMYFCATERRTGSTDTQYFGPGTRLTVL.

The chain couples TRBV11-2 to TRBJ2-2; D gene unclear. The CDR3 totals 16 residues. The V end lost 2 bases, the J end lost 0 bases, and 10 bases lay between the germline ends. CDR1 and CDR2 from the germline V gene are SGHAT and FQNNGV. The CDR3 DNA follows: TGTGCCAGCAGCTTATCTTCACCGTCGAACACCGGGGAGCTGTTTTTT. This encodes CASSLSSPSNTGELFF.